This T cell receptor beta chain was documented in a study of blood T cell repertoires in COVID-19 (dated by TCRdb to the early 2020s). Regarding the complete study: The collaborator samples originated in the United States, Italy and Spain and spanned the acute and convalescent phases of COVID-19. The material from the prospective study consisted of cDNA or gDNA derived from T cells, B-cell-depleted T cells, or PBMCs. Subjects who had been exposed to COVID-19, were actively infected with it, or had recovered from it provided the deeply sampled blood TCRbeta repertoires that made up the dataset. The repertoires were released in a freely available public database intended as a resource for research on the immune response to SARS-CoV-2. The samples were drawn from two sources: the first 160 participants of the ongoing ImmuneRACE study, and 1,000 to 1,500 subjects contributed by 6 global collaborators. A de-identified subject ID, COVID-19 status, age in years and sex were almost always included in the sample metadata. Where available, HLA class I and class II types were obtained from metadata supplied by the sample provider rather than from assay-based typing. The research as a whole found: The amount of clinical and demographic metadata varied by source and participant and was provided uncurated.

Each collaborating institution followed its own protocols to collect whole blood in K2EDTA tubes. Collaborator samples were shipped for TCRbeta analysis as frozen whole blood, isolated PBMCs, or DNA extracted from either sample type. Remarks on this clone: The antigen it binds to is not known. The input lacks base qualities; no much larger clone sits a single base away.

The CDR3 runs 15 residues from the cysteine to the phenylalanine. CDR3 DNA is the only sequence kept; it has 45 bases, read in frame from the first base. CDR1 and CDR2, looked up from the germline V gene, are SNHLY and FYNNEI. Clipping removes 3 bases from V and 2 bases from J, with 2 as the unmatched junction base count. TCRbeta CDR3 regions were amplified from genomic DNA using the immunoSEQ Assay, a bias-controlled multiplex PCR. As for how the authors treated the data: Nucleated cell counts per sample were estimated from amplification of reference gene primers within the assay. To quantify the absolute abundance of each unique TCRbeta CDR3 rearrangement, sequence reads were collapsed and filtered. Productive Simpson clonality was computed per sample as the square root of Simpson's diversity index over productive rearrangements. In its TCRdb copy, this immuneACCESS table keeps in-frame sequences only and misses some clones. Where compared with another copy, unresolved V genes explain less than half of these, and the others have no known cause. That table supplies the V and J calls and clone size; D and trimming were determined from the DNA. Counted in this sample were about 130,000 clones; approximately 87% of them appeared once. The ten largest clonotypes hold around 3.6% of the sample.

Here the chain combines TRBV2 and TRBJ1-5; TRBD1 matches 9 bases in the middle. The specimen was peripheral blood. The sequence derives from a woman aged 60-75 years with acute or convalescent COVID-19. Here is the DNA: TGTGCCAGCAGTGATAGGACAGGGGGCAATCAGCCCCAGCATTTT. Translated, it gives CASSDRTGGNQPQHF.